The clone carrying this T cell receptor (beta chain) was observed once. The repertoire was sequenced with immunoSEQ multiplex PCR; TCRdb's copy has only in-frame clones and lacks some. The table shows roughly 2.1 million clones, with 85% to 95% occurring only once. Terminally differentiated effector memory CD45RA+ cells were left out of the naive CD8 fraction, which was CD45RO-negative and positively selected for CCR7. This sample stems from a study of shared clonotypes between healthy human individuals. This receptor was obtained from a man between 18 and 29 years old in good health. Some clones in this sample may be carry-over from other donors' samples. The source material was naive CD8+ T cells from PBMCs.

CDR3 protein: CARKQGPYEQYF. Here the CDR3 DNA reads TGCGCTCGGAAGCAGGGACCCTACGAGCAGTACTTC. The rearrangement joins TRBV5-1 to TRBJ2-7, with D perhaps TRBD1 or TRBD2 (5 bases each). The CDR3 loop spans 12 amino acids. CDR1 is SGHRS and CDR2 is YFSETQ in the germline V gene.